This record covers a single T cell receptor beta chain. In the original analysis: Estimated nucleated cell counts came from reference gene primer amplification. Assay: immunoSEQ multiplex PCR; the TCRdb copy retains only in-frame clones and omits some. The V and J calls and clone size are taken from that table; D and trimming were inferred from the DNA. In the table there are 70,000 or so clones, just under 80% of which are singletons. The CDR3 has 14 amino acids. Trimming removed 7 bases from V and 1 base from J; junction bases left unmatched: 7. Per the germline V gene, CDR1 is MDHEN and CDR2 is SYDVKM. This specimen comes from a study of blood T cell repertoires in COVID-19. At the level of the study: Whether acute or convalescent, the COVID-19 samples came from the United States, Italy and Spain. T cells, B-cell-depleted T cells, or PBMCs provided the cDNA or gDNA that served as material.

Sequencing was done on a sample of peripheral blood. The chain couples TRBV28 to TRBJ2-7; the match to TRBD1 covers 7 bases. This TCR derives from a human donor in a cohort sampled during active COVID-19. Here the CDR3 reads CASNYEDRSYEQYF. CDR3 DNA: TGTGCCAGCAATTATGAGGACAGGTCCTACGAGCAGTACTTC. The full variable domain, its missing parts supplied by reference TRBV28 and TRBJ2-7, is DVKVTQSSRYLVKRTGEKVFLECVQDMDHENMFWYRQDPGLGLRLIYFSYDVKMKEKGDIPEGYSVSREKKERFSLILESASTNQTSMYLCASNYEDRSYEQYFGPGTRLTVT.